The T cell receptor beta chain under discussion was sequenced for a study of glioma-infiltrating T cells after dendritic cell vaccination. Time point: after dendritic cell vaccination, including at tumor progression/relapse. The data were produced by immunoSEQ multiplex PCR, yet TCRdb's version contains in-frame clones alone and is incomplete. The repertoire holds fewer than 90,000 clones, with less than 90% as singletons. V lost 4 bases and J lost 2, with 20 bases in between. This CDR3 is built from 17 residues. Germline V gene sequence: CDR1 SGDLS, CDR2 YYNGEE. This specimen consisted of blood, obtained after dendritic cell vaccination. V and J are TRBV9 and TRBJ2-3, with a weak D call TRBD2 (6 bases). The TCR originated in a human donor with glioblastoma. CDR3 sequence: CASSPAGAGFPTDTQYF. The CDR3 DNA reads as TGTGCCAGCAGCCCCGCCGGGGCGGGATTCCCCACAGATACGCAGTATTTT.